This T cell receptor beta chain derives from a study of cytomegalovirus exposure and HLA in healthy donors. As to this clone: The target antigen is unknown.

V gave up 6 bases and J gave up 8 bases; unmatched junction bases: 7. The CDR3 has 14 amino acids. Germline loops: CDR1 LNHDA, CDR2 SQIVND (reference sequence). Findings and caveats of the study: Per a later analysis, HLA-associated TCR beta chains showed more clonal expansion than other, equally common TCR beta chains. Analysis was carried out at a later point, and it linked a missense DCLRE1C variant to TCR beta V- and J-gene trimming.

A multiplex PCR was run with 60 Vbeta primers and 13 Jbeta primers. The assay was immunoSEQ multiplex PCR, and TCRdb's table has in-frame clones only and misses some. The table records 100,000 or so clones, roughly 80% of them present only once. The chain recombines TRBV19 with TRBJ1-6; 7 bases align to TRBD1. The TCR originated in a man aged 25 to 40 in good health and CMV-seropositive. The sequenced sample was PBMCs. The CDR3: CASSPDRTYSPLHF. In DNA, the CDR3 is TGTGCCAGTAGCCCGGACAGGACGTATTCACCCCTCCACTTT.